Shown below are 29 T cell receptor beta chains from a single sample sequenced in a study of graft-versus-host responses after intestinal transplantation. Assay used: immunoSEQ multiplex PCR; TCRdb lists only in-frame clones, some missing. Of some 21,000 clones in the sample, around 56% were seen once. The sample here was alloreactive CD4+ T cells from a mixed lymphocyte reaction culture, taken before intestinal transplant. Regarding subset: CFSE-low proliferating T cells sorted from roughly six-day pre-transplant mixed lymphocyte reaction (GvH or HvG direction). These receptors all come from a human patient who received an intestinal transplant.

CDR3: CASSLTDRGGGYTF. The CDR3 coding sequence is TGTGCCAGCTCCCTTACCGACAGGGGAGGTGGCTACACCTTC. J is TRBJ1-2 and V is TRBV18, with 8 bases that match TRBD1. V gave up 6 bases and J gave up 7 bases; unmatched junction bases: 10. The CDR3 has 14 residues. The V gene's germline CDR1 is KGHSH and CDR2 LQKENI.

The chain has TRBV7-2 and TRBJ2-2; D may be TRBD2 (5 bases). The CDR3 covers 14 residues. Trimming cost V 2 bases and J 4 bases, with 8 bases left between them. From germline, CDR1 is SGHTA and CDR2 FQGNSA. The chain's CDR3 is CASSLNGVTGELFF. CDR3 DNA sequence: TGTGCCAGCAGCTTAAACGGGGTCACCGGGGAGCTGTTTTTT. Supplemented by reference TRBV7-2 and TRBJ2-2, the full variable domain reads GAGVSQSPSNKVTEKGKDVELRCDPISGHTALYWYRQSLGQGLEFLIYFQGNSAPDKSGLPSDRFSAERTGGSVSTLTIQRTQQEDSAVYLCASSLNGVTGELFFGEGSRLTVL.

The V call is TRBV7-9, the J call TRBJ2-7; 8 nucleotides align to TRBD2. CDR3 length equals 15 residues. With 3 bases clipped from V and 4 bases from J, the junction kept 8 bases outside the gene matches. Germline-derived CDR1 and CDR2 are SEHNR and FQNEAQ (reference sequence). CDR3 nucleotide sequence: TGTGCCAGCAGCTTGCGGGGGGTCCTCCTTTACGAGCAGTACTTC. It translates to CASSLRGVLLYEQYF.

The V gene is TRBV7-6, the J gene TRBJ2-1, with a weak D call TRBD2 (5 bases). CDR1 is SGHVS and CDR2 is FNYEAQ in the germline V gene. The CDR3 extends over 18 amino acids. Between the trimmed V and J ends, which lost 1 base and 3 bases, there was a span of 19 bases. CDR3 protein: CASSLERAGGSFYNEQFF. As DNA, the CDR3 is TGTGCCAGCAGCTTAGAACGGGCGGGCGGGTCCTTCTACAATGAGCAGTTCTTC.

This clone appeared once. The genes are TRBV21-1 and TRBJ2-2; the listed D gene, TRBD2, was not tested against the DNA. TRBV21-1 is a pseudogene segment. The CDR3 contains 17 residues. The CDR3, as DNA: TGTGCCAGCAGCAAAGTACCGAGCGGGAGGAACACCGGGGAGCTGTTTTTT. This encodes CASSKVPSGRNTGELFF.

This clone has only a few counts. V and J are TRBV6-1 and TRBJ2-7, with 9 bases lining up with TRBD1. The germline V gene has CDR1 MNHNS and CDR2 SASEGT. The J segment lost 5 bases and the V segment lost 6 bases, leaving 5 bases of the junction unmatched. The CDR3 length is 13 residues. This CDR3 reads CASRGTGRDEQYF. The CDR3 bases are TGTGCCAGCAGAGGGACAGGGAGGGACGAGCAGTACTTC.

This sequence joins TRBV27 and TRBJ2-7; TRBD1 matches at 9 bases. This CDR3 comprises 14 residues. Per germline, CDR1 MNHEY and CDR2 SMNVEV (reference sequence). J lost 0 bases, V lost 8 bases, and 5 bases had no gene match. This CDR3 reads CASRNRGLSYEQYF. The CDR3 DNA is TGTGCCAGCCGCAACAGGGGGCTCTCCTACGAGCAGTACTTC.

V usage is TRBV30 and J usage is TRBJ1-3; 8 bases agree with TRBD1. Germline trimming cut 8 bases from V and 4 bases from J; bases unmatched to any gene: 10. This CDR3 comprises 14 residues. Germline CDR1 is GTSNPN and CDR2 is SVGIG (reference sequence). The CDR3 sequence is CAGTQGALGNTIYF. The CDR3 DNA sequence: TGTGCCGGAACCCAGGGGGCACTGGGAAACACCATATATTTT.

The chain joins TRBV19 to TRBJ1-5; D unresolved. The CDR3 runs to 15 residues. The germline V gene encodes CDR1 LNHDA and CDR2 SQIVND (reference sequence). Trimming removed 3 bases at V and 2 bases at J, with 11 bases between. CDR3 sequence: CASSIVAVGNQPQHF. The CDR3, as DNA: TGTGCCAGTAGTATTGTGGCGGTGGGCAATCAGCCCCAGCATTTT.

The chain recombines TRBV25-1 with TRBJ1-5; TRBD1 agrees at 10 bases. Losses at the gene ends were 8 bases for V and 7 bases for J; bases not matched to a gene: 2. Germline CDR1 reads MGHDK; CDR2 reads SYGVNS. The CDR3 totals 12 residues. CDR3: CASSTGGQPQHF. The CDR3 DNA reads TGTGCCAGCTCGACAGGGGGCCAGCCCCAGCATTTT.

This chain connects TRBV7-2 to TRBJ1-2; 8 nucleotides match TRBD1. The CDR3 consists of 14 residues. CDR1 is SGHTA, CDR2 FQGNSA, per germline. Unmatched junction bases numbered 4, after V lost 4 bases and J lost 3 bases. The CDR3 DNA is TGTGCCAGCAGCTCCAGGGACAGGTACTATGGCTACACCTTC. Amino acids: CASSSRDRYYGYTF.

This sequence joins TRBV5-4 and TRBJ2-2, with D possibly being TRBD1 (6 bases). Trimming took off 4 bases at V and 4 bases at J, with 20 bases between the two ends. The CDR3 length is 17 residues. In germline, CDR1 is SGHNT, CDR2 YYREEE (reference sequence). Written as DNA, the CDR3 is TGTGCCAGCAGCCCAACCCCACAGGGATTGTTCACCGGGGAGCTGTTTTTT. It translates to CASSPTPQGLFTGELFF.

This sequence joins TRBV4-3 and TRBJ1-5; TRBD1 matches at 8 bases. J lost 6 bases, V lost 0 bases, and 7 bases had no gene match. The V gene's germline CDR1 is LGHNA and CDR2 YSLEER. This CDR3 is 16 amino acids long. Written as DNA, the CDR3 is TGCGCCAGCAGCCAAGATCTAGGACAGGGAGGTCAGCCCCAGCATTTT. Protein product: CASSQDLGQGGQPQHF.

This chain links TRBV19 with TRBJ1-2; D possibly corresponds to TRBD1 (6 bases). Trimming removed 4 bases at V and 3 bases at J, with 15 bases between. The V gene's germline CDR1 is LNHDA and CDR2 SQIVND (reference sequence). The CDR3 is made up of 15 amino acids. For the CDR3, the DNA is TGTGCCAGTAGTAGCTCGGACAGAGCGTACTATGGCTACACCTTC. Translation gives CASSSSDRAYYGYTF.

The V call is TRBV7-9, the J call TRBJ1-2; TRBD1 matches at 7 bases. Germline V gene data show CDR1 as SEHNR and CDR2 as FQNEAQ (reference sequence). The CDR3 covers 14 residues. With V trimmed by 5 bases and J by 4 bases, 7 bases remained unmatched. CDR3 sequence (DNA): TGTGCCAGCAGCCGTCAGACAGGGAGCTATGGCTACACCTTC. Its translation is CASSRQTGSYGYTF.

The chain has TRBV29-1 and TRBJ1-2, with D hard to call. The CDR3 is 13 amino acids. The ends were cut back, 3 bases at V and 5 bases at J, with 13 bases in the middle. The germline gives CDR1 SQVTM, CDR2 ANQGSEA. The CDR3 DNA sequence: TGCAGCGTTGACTCTTACAGTATTTATGGCTACACCTTC. As protein: CSVDSYSIYGYTF.

The chain employs TRBV14 and TRBJ2-1; 13 nucleotides align to TRBD2. Germline V gives CDR1 SGHDN, CDR2 FVKESK. With 1 base clipped from V and 1 base from J, the junction kept 10 bases outside the gene matches. The CDR3 consists of 20 residues. DNA of the CDR3: TGTGCCAGCAGCCAAGGGGGGAGACTAGCGGGGGGTTGGTCCTACAATGAGCAGTTCTTC. It specifies CASSQGGRLAGGWSYNEQFF.

V gene TRBV10-3 combines with J gene TRBJ1-1; 8 bases line up with TRBD1. Germline V CDR1 and CDR2: ENHRY, SYGVKD. Trimming removed 10 bases from V and 0 bases from J; junction bases left unmatched: 10. This CDR3 region has 15 residues. As DNA, the CDR3 is TGTGCCACAAAGGACAGGGACCTCATGAACACTGAAGCTTTCTTT. Translation: CATKDRDLMNTEAFF.

The genes are TRBV18 and TRBJ1-2, with TRBD1 matching over 8 bases. CDR1 and CDR2 from the germline V gene are KGHSH and LQKENI. V was pared by 6 bases and J by 2 bases, with 11 bases of the junction left unmatched. The CDR3 is 16 amino acids. The CDR3 reads CASSQGGTGENYGYTF. The DNA of the CDR3 is TGTGCCAGCTCCCAGGGGGGGACAGGAGAGAACTATGGCTACACCTTC.

The J gene is TRBJ2-2, the V gene TRBV19; weak D call: TRBD2 (5 bases). The CDR3 sequence is 15 residues long. V was clipped by 6 bases and J by 2 bases, with 13 bases between them. The V gene's germline CDR1 is LNHDA and CDR2 SQIVND (reference sequence). CDR3 loop: CASRGFAGNTGELFF. As DNA, the CDR3 is TGTGCCAGTAGGGGATTTGCGGGCAACACCGGGGAGCTGTTTTTT.

The chain combines TRBV18 with TRBJ1-1; D not resolved. This CDR3 has 16 residues. Between the trimmed V and J ends, which lost 2 bases and 0 bases, there was a span of 13 bases. Germline loops: CDR1 KGHSH, CDR2 LQKENI. Here the CDR3 DNA reads TGTGCCAGCTCACCAGGAGCGGGCCGGATGAACACTGAAGCTTTCTTT. The encoded protein is CASSPGAGRMNTEAFF.

This chain uses TRBV6-5 with TRBJ1-5; TRBD1 is a possible D gene (5 bases). Deletions cut 5 bases from V and 4 bases from J, with 12 bases between. CDR1 and CDR2 from the germline V gene are MNHEY and SVGAGI. This CDR3 is built from 14 residues. The chain's CDR3 is CASSAQGGNQPQHF. The CDR3, as DNA: TGTGCCAGCAGTGCGCAGGGAGGGAATCAGCCCCAGCATTTT.

This clone was counted a few times. The V call is TRBV6-5, the J call TRBJ1-1, with D possibly TRBD1 on 6 matching bases. The CDR3 runs 16 residues. Per germline, CDR1 MNHEY and CDR2 SVGAGI. V lost 0 bases and J 0 bases, leaving 11 bases between the germline ends. CDR3 in DNA: TGTGCCAGCAGTTACTCACGGACAGCCTTGAACACTGAAGCTTTCTTT. Protein product: CASSYSRTALNTEAFF.

J is TRBJ2-7 and V is TRBV15; maybe TRBD2 (5 bases). CDR1 is LNHNV and CDR2 is YYDKDF in the germline V gene (reference sequence). Trimming stripped 5 bases from V and 4 bases from J, with 12 bases between. The CDR3 is 13 residues long. The DNA of the CDR3 is TGTGCCACCAGCCGCTTTGAGGGTTACGAGCAGTACTTC. Protein: CATSRFEGYEQYF.

This rearrangement joins TRBV6-5 to TRBJ2-7; 8 bases map to TRBD1. V lost 5 bases to trimming and J lost 7 bases; unmatched junction nucleotides: 10. Germline loops: CDR1 MNHEY, CDR2 SVGAGI. There are 14 residues in the CDR3. CDR3 amino acids: CASSRDRRAWEQYF. The CDR3 nucleotides are TGTGCCAGCAGTCGGGACAGGCGGGCTTGGGAGCAGTACTTC.

This clone was counted a few times. V and J are TRBV5-1 and TRBJ2-7; 9 positions match TRBD1. V shed 4 bases, J shed 4 bases, and the junction held 9 bases outside the gene matches. The CDR3 runs to 15 residues. Germline V gene sequence: CDR1 SGHRS, CDR2 YFSETQ. The CDR3 loop reads CASSLGTGIGYEQYF. The CDR3 bases are TGCGCCAGCAGCCTAGGGACAGGGATTGGTTACGAGCAGTACTTC.

This clone has only a few counts. The rearrangement joins TRBV5-6 to TRBJ1-3, with no clear D. V was clipped by 0 bases and J by 5 bases, with 6 bases between them. There are 13 residues in the CDR3. Germline lookup yields CDR1 SGHDT and CDR2 YYEEEE. The CDR3 here is CASSLGNRNTIYF. DNA for the CDR3: TGTGCCAGCAGCTTGGGTAATAGAAACACCATATATTTT. The variable domain in full, with the rest retrieved from reference TRBV5-6 and TRBJ1-3, is DAGVTQSPTHLIKTRGQQVTLRCSPKSGHDTVSWYQQALGQGPQFIFQYYEEEERQRGNFPDRFSGHQFPNYSSELNVNALLLGDSALYLCASSLGNRNTIYFGEGSWLTVV.

The chain employs TRBV5-1 and TRBJ1-2; D gene unclear. CDR1 is SGHRS, CDR2 YFSETQ, per germline. This CDR3 spans 12 amino acids. The V end lost 5 bases, the J end lost 9 bases, and 14 bases lay between the germline ends. CDR3 nucleotide sequence: TGCGCCAGCAGAAGTTCCTCTATGCGCTACACCTTC. It yields the protein CASRSSSMRYTF.

V is TRBV5-1 and J is TRBJ2-3; a possible D gene is TRBD1 (6 bases). The CDR3 runs to 13 residues. Trimming took 1 base from V and 7 from J, leaving 10 bases between them. CDR1 and CDR2 (germline): SGHRS, YFSETQ. CDR3 in amino acids: CASSLNRAYTQYF. The CDR3 nucleotides are TGCGCCAGCAGCTTGAACAGGGCGTATACGCAGTATTTT.